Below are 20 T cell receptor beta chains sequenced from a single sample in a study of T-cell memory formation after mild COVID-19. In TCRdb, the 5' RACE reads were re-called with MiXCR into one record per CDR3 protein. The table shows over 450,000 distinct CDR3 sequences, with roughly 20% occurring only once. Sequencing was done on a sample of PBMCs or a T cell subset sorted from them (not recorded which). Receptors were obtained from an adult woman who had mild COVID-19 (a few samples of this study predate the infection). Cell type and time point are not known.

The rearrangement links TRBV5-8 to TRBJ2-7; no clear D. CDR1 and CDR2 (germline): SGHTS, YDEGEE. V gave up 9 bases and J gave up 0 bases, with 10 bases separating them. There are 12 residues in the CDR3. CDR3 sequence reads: CATKPSSYEQYF. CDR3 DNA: TGTGCCACCAAGCCGAGCTCCTACGAGCAGTACTTC.

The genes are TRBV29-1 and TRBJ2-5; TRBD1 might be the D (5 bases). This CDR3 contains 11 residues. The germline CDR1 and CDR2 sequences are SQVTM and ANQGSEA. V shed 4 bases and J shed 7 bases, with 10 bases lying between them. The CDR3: CSVAQVVTQYF. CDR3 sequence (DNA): TGCAGCGTTGCACAGGTGGTGACCCAGTACTTC.

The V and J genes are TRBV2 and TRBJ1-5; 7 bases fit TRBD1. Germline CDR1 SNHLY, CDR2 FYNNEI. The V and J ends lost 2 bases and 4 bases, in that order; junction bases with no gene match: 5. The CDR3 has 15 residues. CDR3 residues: CASSESGQSNQPQHF. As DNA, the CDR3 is TGTGCCAGCAGTGAATCGGGACAGAGTAATCAGCCCCAGCATTTT.

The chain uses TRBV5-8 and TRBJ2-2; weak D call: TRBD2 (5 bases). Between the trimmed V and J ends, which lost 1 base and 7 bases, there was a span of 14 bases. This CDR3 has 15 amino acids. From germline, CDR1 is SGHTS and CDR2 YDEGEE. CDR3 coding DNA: TGTGCCAGCAGCTTGTGGGGTCGAGGGTTCGGGGAGCTGTTTTTT. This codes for CASSLWGRGFGELFF.

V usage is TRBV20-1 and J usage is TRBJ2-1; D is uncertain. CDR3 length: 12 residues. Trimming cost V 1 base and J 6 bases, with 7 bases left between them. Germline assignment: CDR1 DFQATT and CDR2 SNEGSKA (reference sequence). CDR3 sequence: CSARGVPNEQFF. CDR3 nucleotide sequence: TGCAGTGCTAGAGGTGTCCCCAATGAGCAGTTCTTC.

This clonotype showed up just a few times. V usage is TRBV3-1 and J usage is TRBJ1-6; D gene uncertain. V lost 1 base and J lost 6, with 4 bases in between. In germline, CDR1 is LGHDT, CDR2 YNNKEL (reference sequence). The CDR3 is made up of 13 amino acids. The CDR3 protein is CASSQGANSPLHF. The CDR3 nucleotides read TGTGCCAGCAGCCAAGGAGCTAATTCACCCCTCCACTTT.

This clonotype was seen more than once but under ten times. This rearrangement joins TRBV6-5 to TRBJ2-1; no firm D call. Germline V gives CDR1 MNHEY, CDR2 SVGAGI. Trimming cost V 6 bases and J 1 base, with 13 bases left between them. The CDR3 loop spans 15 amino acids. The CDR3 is CASSRTGISYNEQFF. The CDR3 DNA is TGTGCCAGCAGCCGAACGGGTATATCCTACAATGAGCAGTTCTTC.

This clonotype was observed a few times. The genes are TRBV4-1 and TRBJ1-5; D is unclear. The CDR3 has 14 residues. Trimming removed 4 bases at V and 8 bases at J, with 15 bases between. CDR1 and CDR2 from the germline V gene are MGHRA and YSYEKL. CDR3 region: CASSLATSQEPQHF. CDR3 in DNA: TGCGCCAGCAGCCTCGCTACGTCTCAAGAGCCCCAGCATTTT.

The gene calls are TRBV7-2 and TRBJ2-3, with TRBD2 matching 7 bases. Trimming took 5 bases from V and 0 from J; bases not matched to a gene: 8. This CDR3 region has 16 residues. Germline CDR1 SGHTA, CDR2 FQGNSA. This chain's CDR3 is CASSVDSGGSTDTQYF. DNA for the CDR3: TGTGCCAGCAGCGTAGATTCGGGGGGAAGCACAGATACGCAGTATTTT.

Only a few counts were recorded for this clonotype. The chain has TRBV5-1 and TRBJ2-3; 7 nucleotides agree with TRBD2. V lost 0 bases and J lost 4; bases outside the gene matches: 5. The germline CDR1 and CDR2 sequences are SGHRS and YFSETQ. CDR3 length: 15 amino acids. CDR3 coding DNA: TGCGCCAGCAGCTTGGTTGGGGGGGAGGCAGATACGCAGTATTTT. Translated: CASSLVGGEADTQYF.

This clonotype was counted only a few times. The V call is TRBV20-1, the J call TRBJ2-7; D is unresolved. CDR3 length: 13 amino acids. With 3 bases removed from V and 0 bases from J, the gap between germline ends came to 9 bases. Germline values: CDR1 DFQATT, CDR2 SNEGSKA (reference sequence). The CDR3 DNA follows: TGCAGTGCTAGCAGGAGTTACTCCTACGAGCAGTACTTC. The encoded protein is CSASRSYSYEQYF.

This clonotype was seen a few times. This CDR3 reads CASSQAMGTVGTVYEQYF. As DNA, the CDR3 is TGTGCCAGCAGCCAAGCAATGGGCACCGTGGGAACGGTCTACGAGCAGTACTTC. This chain connects TRBV4-2 to TRBJ2-7; unclear D gene. This CDR3 spans 18 amino acids. Trimming shortened V by 1 base and J by 3 bases, and 22 bases separated the two germline ends. Looked up from germline, CDR1 is LGHNA and CDR2 is YNFKEQ.

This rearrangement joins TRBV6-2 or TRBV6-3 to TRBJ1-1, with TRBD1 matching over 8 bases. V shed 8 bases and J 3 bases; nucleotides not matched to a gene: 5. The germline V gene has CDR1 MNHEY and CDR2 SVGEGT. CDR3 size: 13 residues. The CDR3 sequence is CASSQGAYTEAFF. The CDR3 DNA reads TGTGCCAGCTCTCAGGGGGCCTACACTGAAGCTTTCTTT.

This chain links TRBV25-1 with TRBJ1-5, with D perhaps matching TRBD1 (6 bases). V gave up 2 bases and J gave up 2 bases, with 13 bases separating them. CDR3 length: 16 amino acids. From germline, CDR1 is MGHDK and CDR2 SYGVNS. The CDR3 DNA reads TGTGCCAGCAGTGAAGGGGGCCCTTGGGGCAATCAGCCCCAGCATTTT. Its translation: CASSEGGPWGNQPQHF.

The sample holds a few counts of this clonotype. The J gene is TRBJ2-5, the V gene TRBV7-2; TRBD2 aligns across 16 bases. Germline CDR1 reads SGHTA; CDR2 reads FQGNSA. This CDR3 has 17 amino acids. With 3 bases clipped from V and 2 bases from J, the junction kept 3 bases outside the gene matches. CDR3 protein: CASSFGTSGRVQETQYF. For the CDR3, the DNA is TGTGCCAGCAGCTTCGGGACTAGCGGGAGGGTGCAAGAGACCCAGTACTTC.

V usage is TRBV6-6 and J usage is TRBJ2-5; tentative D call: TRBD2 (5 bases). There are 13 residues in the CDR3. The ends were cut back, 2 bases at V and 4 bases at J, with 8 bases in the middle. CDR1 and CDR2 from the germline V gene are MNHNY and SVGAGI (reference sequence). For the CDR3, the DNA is TGTGCCAGCAGTTACCCCGGGGTAGAGACCCAGTACTTC. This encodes CASSYPGVETQYF.

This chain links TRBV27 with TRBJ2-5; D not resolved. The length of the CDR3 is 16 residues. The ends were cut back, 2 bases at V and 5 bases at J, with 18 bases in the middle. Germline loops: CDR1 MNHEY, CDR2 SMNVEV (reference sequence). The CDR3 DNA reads TGTGCCAGCAGTTTAGCGAGATGGGGTGCGATTGAGACCCAGTACTTC. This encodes CASSLARWGAIETQYF.

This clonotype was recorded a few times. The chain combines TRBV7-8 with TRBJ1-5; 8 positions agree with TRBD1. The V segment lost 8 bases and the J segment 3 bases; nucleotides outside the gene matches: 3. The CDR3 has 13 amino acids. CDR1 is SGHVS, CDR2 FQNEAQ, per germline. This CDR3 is CASGQGYNQPQHF. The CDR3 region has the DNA TGTGCCAGCGGACAGGGATACAATCAGCCCCAGCATTTT.

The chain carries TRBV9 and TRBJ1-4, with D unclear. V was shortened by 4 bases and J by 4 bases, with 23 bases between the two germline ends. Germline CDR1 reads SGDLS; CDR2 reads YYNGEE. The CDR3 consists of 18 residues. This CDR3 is CASSNWTTTQNINEKLFF. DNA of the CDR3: TGTGCCAGCAGCAACTGGACGACGACACAGAACATTAATGAAAAACTGTTTTTT.

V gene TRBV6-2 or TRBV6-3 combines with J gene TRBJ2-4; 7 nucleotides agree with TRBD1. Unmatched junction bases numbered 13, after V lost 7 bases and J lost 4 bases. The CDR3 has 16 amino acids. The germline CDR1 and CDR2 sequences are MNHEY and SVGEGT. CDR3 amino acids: CASKVEEDRRKNIQYF. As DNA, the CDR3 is TGTGCCAGCAAAGTCGAAGAGGACAGGCGAAAAAACATTCAGTACTTC.